Sequencing of this T cell receptor (beta chain) was carried out in a study of T cells in Graves' hyperthyroidism and ophthalmopathy. This CDR3 spans 12 amino acids. CDR1 and CDR2 from the germline V gene are WNHNN and SYGVQD (reference sequence). Deletions cut 9 bases from V and 7 bases from J, with 16 bases between. Regions amplified from RNA transcripts were the TCR beta CDR3 regions. In the first-round RT-PCR of the TCR CDR3, the HTBI primer set was used. One entry per CDR3 protein, called by TCRdb with MiXCR from the multiplex PCR reads. Among 450,000 to 600,000 distinct CDR3 sequences listed, 14% were seen once.

Specimen: blood. The receptor comes from a middle-aged woman with Graves' hyperthyroidism. The chain couples TRBV10-1 to TRBJ2-7; D is possibly TRBD1 or TRBD2 (5 bases each). CDR3 sequence reads: CASKGSRGEQYF. CDR3 DNA: TGCGCCAGTAAGGGGTCTCGGGGTGAGCAGTACTTC.